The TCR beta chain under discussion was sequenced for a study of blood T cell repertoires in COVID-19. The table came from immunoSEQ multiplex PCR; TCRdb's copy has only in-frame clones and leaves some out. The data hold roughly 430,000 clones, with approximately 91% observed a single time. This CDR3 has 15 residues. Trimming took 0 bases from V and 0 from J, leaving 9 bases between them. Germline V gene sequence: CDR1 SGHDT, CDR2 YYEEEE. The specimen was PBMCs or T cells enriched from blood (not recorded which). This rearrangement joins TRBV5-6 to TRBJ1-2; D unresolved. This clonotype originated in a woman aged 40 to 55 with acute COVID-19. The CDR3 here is CASSLDPTSNYGYTF. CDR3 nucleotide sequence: TGTGCCAGCAGCTTGGACCCGACTTCTAACTATGGCTACACCTTC.